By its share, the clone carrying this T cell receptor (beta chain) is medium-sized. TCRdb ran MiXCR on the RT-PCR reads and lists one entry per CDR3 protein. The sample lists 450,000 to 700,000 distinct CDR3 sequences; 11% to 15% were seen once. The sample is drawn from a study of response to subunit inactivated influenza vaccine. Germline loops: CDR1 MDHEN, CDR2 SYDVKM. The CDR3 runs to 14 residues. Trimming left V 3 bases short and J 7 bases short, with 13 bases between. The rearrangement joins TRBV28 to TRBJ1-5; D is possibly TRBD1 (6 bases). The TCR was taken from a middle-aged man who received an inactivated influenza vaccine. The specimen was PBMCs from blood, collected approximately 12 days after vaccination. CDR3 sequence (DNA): TGTGCCAGCAGTTTGCACCAGGGGTCGCAGCCCCAGCATTTT. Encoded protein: CASSLHQGSQPQHF.